This T cell receptor (beta chain) was recorded in a study of blood T cell repertoires in COVID-19. Overall study context: Some COVID-19 samples were acute and others convalescent; all came from the United States, Italy and Spain. Sources were T cells, B-cell-depleted T cells, or PBMCs; the material itself was cDNA or gDNA.

In the source study's methods: Reference gene primer amplification gave nucleated cell count estimates. The repertoire was sequenced with immunoSEQ multiplex PCR; TCRdb's copy has only in-frame clones and lacks some. V and J calls and clone size are given by that table; D and trimming were obtained from the DNA. This sample has about 230,000 clones, with roughly 80% found just once. This clone was observed a handful of times. This CDR3 spans 14 amino acids. Germline CDR1 and CDR2: MRHNA and SNTAGT. V gave up 6 bases and J gave up 5 bases, with 16 bases separating them. Sequencing used peripheral blood. This sequence originates from a woman in her 70s with active or convalescent COVID-19. The V gene is TRBV6-4, the J gene TRBJ1-1, with D perhaps matching TRBD1 (6 bases). CDR3 amino acids: CASRVTGKRTEAFF. The CDR3 DNA sequence: TGTGCCAGCAGAGTTACAGGGAAGAGGACTGAAGCTTTCTTT.